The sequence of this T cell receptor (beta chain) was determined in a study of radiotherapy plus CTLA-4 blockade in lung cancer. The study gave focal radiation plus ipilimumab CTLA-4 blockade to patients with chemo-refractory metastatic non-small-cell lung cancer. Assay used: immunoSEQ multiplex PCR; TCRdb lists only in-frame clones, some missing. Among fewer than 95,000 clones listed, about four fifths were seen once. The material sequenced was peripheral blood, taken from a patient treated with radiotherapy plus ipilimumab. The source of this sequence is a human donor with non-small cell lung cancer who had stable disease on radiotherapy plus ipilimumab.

DNA for the CDR3: TGCGCCAGCACCTCGACAGGGTATAGCACTGAAGCTTTCTTT. This gives the protein CASTSTGYSTEAFF. The rearrangement joins TRBV5-1 to TRBJ1-1; 7 nucleotides align to TRBD1. Germline V lookup: CDR1 SGHRS, CDR2 YFSETQ. The V and J ends lost 6 bases and 4 bases, in that order; junction bases with no gene match: 9. The CDR3 consists of 14 residues.